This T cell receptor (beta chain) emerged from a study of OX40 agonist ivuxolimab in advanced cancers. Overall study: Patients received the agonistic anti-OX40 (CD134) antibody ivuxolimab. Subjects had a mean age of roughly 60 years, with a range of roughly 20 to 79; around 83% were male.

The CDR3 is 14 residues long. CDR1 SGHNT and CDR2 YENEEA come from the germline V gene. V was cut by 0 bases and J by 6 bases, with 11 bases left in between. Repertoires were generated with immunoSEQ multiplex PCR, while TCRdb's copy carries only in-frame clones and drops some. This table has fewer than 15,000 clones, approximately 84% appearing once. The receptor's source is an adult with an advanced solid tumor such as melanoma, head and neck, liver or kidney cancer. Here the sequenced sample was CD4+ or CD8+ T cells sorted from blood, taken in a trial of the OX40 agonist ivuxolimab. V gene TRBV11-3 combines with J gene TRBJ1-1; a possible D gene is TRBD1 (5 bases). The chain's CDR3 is CASSLEGPGPEAFF. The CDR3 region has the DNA TGTGCCAGCAGCTTAGAGGGGCCGGGGCCTGAAGCTTTCTTT.